This T cell receptor beta chain was captured by sequencing in a study of blood T cell repertoires in COVID-19 (TCRdb year 2020). In the study overall: Collaborator samples came from the United States, Italy and Spain and covered acute and convalescent phases of COVID-19. The prospective study material was composed of cDNA or gDNA derived from T cells, B-cell-depleted T cells, or PBMCs. Where available, HLA class I and class II types were taken from metadata supplied by the sample provider and were not determined by assay-based typing. Subjects who had been exposed to COVID-19, were actively infected with it, or had recovered from it provided the deeply sampled blood TCRbeta repertoires that made up the dataset. Samples came from the ongoing ImmuneRACE study (first 160 participants) plus 1,254 subjects from 6 global collaborators. The repertoires were made available in a free public database intended to serve as a resource for research on the immune response to SARS-CoV-2. Nearly every sample came with metadata listing a de-identified subject ID, COVID-19 status, age in years and sex.

Here is what the overall study found, with its caveats: The amount of clinical and demographic metadata varied by source and participant and was provided uncurated.

Notes on this clone: The target of this receptor is not known. No much larger clone exists at a distance of one base, and base qualities are not known.

At one collaborating source in Seattle, patients were enrolled during active infection and were followed longitudinally through the course of disease. The collaborating institutions used their own protocols to collect whole blood in K2EDTA tubes. For TCRbeta analysis, collaborators shipped samples as frozen whole blood, isolated PBMCs, or DNA extracted from either of those sample types. From the cysteine up to the phenylalanine, the CDR3 has a length of 14 residues. The entry retains the CDR3 DNA only, 42 bases that are in frame from base 1. In the germline V gene, CDR1 corresponds to SGHRS and CDR2 to YFSETQ. V is pared back by 3 bases and J by 5 bases, with 12 bases lying between the germline termini. TCRbeta CDR3 regions were amplified from genomic DNA using the immunoSEQ Assay, a bias-controlled multiplex PCR. From the authors' description of their analysis: The number of nucleated cells in each sample was estimated by amplification of reference gene primers within the assay. To quantify the absolute abundance of each unique TCRbeta CDR3 rearrangement, sequence reads were collapsed and filtered. For each sample, productive Simpson clonality was calculated by taking the square root of Simpson's diversity index across productive rearrangements. TCRdb provides this immuneACCESS table in a form limited to in-frame rearrangements. Some clones are lacking; in checked studies, under half of them reflect an unresolved V gene, and why the rest are absent is not known. V and J calls and clone size follow that table, whereas D and trimming were derived from the DNA. Recorded for this sample are 170,000 or so clones; around 84% of them occurred a single time. Less than 0.7% of the sample is taken by the ten largest.

The sample consisted of peripheral blood. Rearrangement joined TRBV5-1 to TRBJ1-5; tentative D gene TRBD1, with 5 bases matching. The receptor was isolated from a man aged 55 to 70 with COVID-19, enrolled during active disease. The CDR3 here reads CASSSMGGDQPQHF. At the DNA level, the sequence is TGCGCCAGCAGCTCTATGGGGGGGGATCAGCCCCAGCATTTT.